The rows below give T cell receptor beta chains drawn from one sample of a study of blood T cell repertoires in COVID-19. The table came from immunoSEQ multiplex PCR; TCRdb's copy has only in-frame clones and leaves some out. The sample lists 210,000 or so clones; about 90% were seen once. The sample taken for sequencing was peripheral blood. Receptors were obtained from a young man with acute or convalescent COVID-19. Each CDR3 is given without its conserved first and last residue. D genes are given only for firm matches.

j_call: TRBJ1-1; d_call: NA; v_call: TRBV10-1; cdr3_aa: ASSAEDSNTEAF
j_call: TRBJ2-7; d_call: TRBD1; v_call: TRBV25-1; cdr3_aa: ASSRDRGEQY
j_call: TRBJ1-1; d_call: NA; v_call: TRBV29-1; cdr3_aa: SVDYPRQNTEAF
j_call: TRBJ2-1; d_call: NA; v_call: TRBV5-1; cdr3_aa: ASSWGTGSNEQF
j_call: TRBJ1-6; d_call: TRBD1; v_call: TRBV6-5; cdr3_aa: ASRLRGLDSPLH
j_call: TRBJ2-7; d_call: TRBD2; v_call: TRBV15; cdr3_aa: ATSPGGDFYEQY
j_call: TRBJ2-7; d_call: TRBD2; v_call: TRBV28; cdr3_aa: ACQAGGAYEQY
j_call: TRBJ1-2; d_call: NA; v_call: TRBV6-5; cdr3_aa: ASAGRNYGYT
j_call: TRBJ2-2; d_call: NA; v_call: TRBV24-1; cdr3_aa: ATEAPQKNTGELF
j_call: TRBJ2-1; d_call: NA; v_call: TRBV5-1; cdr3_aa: ASSLDSKRYGEQF
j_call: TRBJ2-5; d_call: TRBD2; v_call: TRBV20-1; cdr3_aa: SASVGSGGAFGETQY
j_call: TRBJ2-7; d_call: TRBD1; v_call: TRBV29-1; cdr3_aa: SVAQGNPEQY
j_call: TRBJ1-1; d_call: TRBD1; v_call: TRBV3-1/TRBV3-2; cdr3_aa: ASSPGTGGGTEAF
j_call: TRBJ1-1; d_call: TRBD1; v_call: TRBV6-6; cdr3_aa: ASSRGAGTGSGSEAF
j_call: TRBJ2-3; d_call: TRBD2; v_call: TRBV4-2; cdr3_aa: ASSQAGGPITDTQY
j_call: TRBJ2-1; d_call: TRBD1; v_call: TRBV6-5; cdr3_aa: ASSDRGGLWDEQF
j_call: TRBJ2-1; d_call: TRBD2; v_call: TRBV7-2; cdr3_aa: ASSTRTSGRYNEQF
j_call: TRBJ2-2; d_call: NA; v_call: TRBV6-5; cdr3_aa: ASSKRQDLTGELF
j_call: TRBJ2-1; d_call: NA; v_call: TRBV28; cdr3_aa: ASSFSGGNEQF
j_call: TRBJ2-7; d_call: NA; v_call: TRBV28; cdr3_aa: ATAHDRSYEQY
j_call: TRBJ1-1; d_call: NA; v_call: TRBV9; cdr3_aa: ASSALDKNTEAF
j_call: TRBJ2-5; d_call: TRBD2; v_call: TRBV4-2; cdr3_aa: ASSQVLAGQETQY
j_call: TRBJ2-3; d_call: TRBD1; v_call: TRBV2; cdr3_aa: ASNRGADTQY
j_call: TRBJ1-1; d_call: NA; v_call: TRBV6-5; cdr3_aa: ASSSQHEAF
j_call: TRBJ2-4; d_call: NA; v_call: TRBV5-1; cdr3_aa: ASSLYGQRNIQY
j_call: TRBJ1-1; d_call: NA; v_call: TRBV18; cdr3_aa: ASSPRNTEAF
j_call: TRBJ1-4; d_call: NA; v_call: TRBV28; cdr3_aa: ASSLSSGFQEKLF
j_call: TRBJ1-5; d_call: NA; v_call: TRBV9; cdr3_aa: ASSVGAGTGGNQPQH
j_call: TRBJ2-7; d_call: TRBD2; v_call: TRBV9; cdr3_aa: ASSVQAGGPREQY
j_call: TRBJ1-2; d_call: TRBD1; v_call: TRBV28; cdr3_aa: ASSAGGTGVDYGYT
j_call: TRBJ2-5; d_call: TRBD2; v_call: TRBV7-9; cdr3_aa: ASSLARGGGQETQY
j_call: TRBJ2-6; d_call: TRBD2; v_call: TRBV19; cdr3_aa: ASSIATRGVSLSGANVLT
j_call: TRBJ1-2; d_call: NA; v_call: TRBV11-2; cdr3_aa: ASSPRWGDGYT
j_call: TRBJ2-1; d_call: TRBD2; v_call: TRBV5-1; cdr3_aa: ASSQGLAGGLFYNEQF
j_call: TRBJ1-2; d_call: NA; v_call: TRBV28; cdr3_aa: ASSFSAGNYGYT
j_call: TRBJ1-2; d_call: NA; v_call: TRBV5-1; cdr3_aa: ASSLGQSYGYT
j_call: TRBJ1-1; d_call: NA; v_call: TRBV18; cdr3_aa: ASSPNSGNTEAF
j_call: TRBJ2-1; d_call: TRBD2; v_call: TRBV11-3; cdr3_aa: ASSLAGGYNEQF
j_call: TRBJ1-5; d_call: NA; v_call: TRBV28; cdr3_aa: ASSLSQFNQPQH
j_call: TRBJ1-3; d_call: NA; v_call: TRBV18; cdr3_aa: ASSPGTYGNTIY
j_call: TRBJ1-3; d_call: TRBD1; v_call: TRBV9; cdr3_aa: ASSVGDRGRSGNTIY
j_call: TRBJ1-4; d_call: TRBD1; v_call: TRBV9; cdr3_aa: ASSASGGTVINEKLF